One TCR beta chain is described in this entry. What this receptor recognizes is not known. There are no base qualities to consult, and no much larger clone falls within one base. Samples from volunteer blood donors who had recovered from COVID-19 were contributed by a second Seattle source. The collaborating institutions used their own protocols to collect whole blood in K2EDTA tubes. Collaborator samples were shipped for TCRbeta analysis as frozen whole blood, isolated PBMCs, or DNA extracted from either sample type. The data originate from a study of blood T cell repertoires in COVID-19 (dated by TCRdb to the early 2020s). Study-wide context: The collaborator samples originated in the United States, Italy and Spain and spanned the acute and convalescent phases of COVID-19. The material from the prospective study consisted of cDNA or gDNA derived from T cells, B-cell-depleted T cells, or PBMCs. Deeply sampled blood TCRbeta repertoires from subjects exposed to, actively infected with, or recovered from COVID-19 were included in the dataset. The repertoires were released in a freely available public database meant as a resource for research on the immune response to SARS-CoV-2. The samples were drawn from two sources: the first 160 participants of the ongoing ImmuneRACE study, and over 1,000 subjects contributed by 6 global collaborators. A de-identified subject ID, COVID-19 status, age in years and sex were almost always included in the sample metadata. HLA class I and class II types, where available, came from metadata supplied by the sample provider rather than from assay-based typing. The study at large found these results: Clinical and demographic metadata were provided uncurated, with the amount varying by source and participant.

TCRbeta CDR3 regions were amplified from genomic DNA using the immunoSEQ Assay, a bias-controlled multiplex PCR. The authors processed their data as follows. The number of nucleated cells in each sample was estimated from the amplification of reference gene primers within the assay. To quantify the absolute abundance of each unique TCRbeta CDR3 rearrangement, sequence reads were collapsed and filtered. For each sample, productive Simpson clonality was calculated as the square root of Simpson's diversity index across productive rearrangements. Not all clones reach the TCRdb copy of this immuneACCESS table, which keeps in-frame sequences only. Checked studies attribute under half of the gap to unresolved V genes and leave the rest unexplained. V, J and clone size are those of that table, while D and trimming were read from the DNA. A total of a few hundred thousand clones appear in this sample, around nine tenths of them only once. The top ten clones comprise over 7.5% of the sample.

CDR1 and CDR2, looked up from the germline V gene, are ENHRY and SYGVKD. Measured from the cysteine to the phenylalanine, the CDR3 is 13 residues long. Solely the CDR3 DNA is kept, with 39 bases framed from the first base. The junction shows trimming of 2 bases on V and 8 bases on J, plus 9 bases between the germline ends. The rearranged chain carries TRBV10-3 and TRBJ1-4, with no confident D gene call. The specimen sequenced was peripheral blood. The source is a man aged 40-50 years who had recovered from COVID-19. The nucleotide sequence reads TGTGCCATCAGTGAGGGGCCGAGCGAAAAACTGTTTTTT. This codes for CAISEGPSEKLFF.